This TCR beta chain comes out of a study of T-cell reconstitution after alpha-beta-depleted transplantation in children. Study findings and constraints: Recipient T cells and thymic progenitors that survived gave rise to the high TCRbeta diversity observed at day 60 in some patients. Fresh T-cell production supplied most of the T-cell counts and diversity seen one year after transplant.

Molecular barcoding with unique molecular identifiers was used for the TCRbeta library. In TCRdb, the PCR reads were re-called with MiXCR into one record per CDR3 protein. The table records 300,000 to 350,000 distinct CDR3 sequences, approximately 23% of them present only once. In regard to this clonotype: Its antigen is undetermined.

The ends were cut back, 6 bases at V and 5 bases at J, with 22 bases in the middle. This CDR3 has 16 residues. Material: PBMCs, mostly from graft donor cells, obtained 180 days after TCRalphabeta/CD19-depleted stem cell transplant. This sequence was found in a male patient aged 10 to 17 who had a stem cell transplant for acute lymphoblastic leukemia, so the T cells may come from the graft donor. The chain joins TRBV12-3 or TRBV12-4 to TRBJ2-5; D call uncertain. CDR3 loop: CASREKTGFAEETQYF. The CDR3 nucleotides are TGTGCCAGCAGGGAAAAGACCGGCTTCGCGGAGGAGACCCAGTACTTC.